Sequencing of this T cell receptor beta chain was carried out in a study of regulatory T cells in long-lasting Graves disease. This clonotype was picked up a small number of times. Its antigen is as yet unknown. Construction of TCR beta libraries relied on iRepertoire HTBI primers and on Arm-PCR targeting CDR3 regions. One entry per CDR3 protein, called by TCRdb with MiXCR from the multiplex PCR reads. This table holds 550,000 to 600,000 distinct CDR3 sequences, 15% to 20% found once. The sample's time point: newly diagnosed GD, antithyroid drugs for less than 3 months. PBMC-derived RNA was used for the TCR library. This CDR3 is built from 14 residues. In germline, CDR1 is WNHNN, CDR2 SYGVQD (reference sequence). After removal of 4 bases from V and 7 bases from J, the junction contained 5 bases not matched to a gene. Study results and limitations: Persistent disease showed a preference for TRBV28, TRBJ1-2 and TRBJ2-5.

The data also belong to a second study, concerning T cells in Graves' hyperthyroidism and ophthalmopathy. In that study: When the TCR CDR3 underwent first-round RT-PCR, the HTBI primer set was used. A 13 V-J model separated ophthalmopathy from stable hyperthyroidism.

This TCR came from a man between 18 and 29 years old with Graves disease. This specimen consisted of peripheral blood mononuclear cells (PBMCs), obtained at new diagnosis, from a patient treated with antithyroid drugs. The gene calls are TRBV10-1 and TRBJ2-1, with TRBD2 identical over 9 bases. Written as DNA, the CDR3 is TGCGCCAGCAGTGGTGGCGGGAGGGGAAATGAGCAGTTCTTC. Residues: CASSGGGRGNEQFF.